This TCR beta chain was obtained from a study of vaccination effects on CD4 cells after COVID-19. On this clone: Its specificity is unknown.

Antigen-specific CD4+ T cells were first expanded with viral peptide pools by the ViraFEST assay and only then sequenced. CD4+ T cell isolation took place after approximately ten days of culture. The study found no prior SARS-CoV-2 infection in the vaccine recipients, who tested negative for nucleocapsid antibodies. The assay was immunoSEQ multiplex PCR, and TCRdb's table has in-frame clones only and misses some. The repertoire holds about 41,000 clones, with 70% to 85% as singletons. The CDR3 covers 13 residues. Losses at the gene ends were 5 bases for V and 5 bases for J; bases not matched to a gene: 4. The germline V gene has CDR1 SGHRS and CDR2 YFSETQ.

The clonotype comes from a human donor who received a COVID-19 vaccine. V gene TRBV5-1 combines with J gene TRBJ2-3; TRBD1 agrees at 8 bases. The specimen was CD4+ T cells from PBMCs cultured with HCoV-NL63 spike peptides, collected before COVID-19 vaccination. Here the CDR3 reads CASRPTGEDTQYF. As DNA, the CDR3 is TGCGCCAGCAGGCCGACAGGGGAAGATACGCAGTATTTT.